Listed here is a single TCR beta chain. The antigen is not known. This specimen comes from a study of shared clonotypes between healthy human individuals. General study points: Rarefaction demonstrated incomplete sorted-subset sequencing despite large depth.

Germline V lookup: CDR1 LNHDA, CDR2 SQIVND (reference sequence). V gave up 0 bases and J gave up 3 bases, with 5 bases separating them. The CDR3 runs to 13 residues. The assay was immunoSEQ multiplex PCR, and TCRdb's table has in-frame clones only and misses some. The sample shows approximately 340,000 clones, roughly 70% of them seen only once. Sequencing input: memory CD4+ T cells sorted from blood. Subset given: CD45RA-negative fraction. The chain carries TRBV19 and TRBJ2-5; D not certain. The sequence was collected from a man aged 30-40 years in good health. The CDR3 region has the DNA TGTGCCAGTAGTATAGATCCCAAAGAGACCCAGTACTTC. This codes for CASSIDPKETQYF.